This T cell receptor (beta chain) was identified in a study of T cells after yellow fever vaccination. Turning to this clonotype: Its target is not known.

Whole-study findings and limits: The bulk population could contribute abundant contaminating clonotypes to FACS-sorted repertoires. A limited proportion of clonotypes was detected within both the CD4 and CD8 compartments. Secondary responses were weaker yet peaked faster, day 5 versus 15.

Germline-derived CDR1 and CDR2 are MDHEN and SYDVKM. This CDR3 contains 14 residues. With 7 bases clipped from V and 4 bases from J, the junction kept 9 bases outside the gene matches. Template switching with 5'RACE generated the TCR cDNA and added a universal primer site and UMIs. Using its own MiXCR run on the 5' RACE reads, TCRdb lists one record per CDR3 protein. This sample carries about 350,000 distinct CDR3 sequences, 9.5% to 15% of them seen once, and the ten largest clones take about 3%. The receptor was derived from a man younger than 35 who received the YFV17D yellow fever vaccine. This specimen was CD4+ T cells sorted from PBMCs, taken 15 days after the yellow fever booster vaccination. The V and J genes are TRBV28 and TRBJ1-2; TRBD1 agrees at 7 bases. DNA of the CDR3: TGTGCCAGCAATCTCCGGGACAGCTTCTATGGCTACACCTTC. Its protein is CASNLRDSFYGYTF.